This T cell receptor (beta chain) was retrieved from a study of T cell responses to AZD1222 COVID-19 vaccine. Comments on this clone: Antigen specificity is unknown.

Clones were read by immunoSEQ multiplex PCR, and TCRdb kept only the in-frame ones, dropping some. The table shows 75,000 to 90,000 clones, with around 86% occurring only once. Study results and caveats: Among the donors, most were white British and more were female, and clonal diversity was possibly underestimated. At study baseline, merely five or six AZD1222 recipients were seropositive.

V gave up 4 bases and J gave up 6 bases, with 24 bases separating them. The CDR3 covers 17 residues. Germline-derived CDR1 and CDR2 are WNHNN and SYGVQD (reference sequence). The chain has TRBV10-1 and TRBJ1-1; the D is unclear. The source is an adult in good health. This specimen was peripheral blood, taken on day 0 of AZD1222 vaccination. The CDR3 sequence: CASSAVQEGSGVSEAFF. CDR3 nucleotide sequence: TGCGCCAGCAGTGCAGTCCAGGAGGGAAGTGGGGTCTCTGAAGCTTTCTTT.